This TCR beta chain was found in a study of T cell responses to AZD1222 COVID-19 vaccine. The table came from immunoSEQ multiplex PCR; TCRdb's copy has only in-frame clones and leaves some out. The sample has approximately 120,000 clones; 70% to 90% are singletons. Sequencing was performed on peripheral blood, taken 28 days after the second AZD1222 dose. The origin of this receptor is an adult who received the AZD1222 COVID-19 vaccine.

The CDR3 coding sequence is TGTGCCAGCTCACCGGACAGACAATCTAACTATGGCTACACCTTC. This encodes CASSPDRQSNYGYTF. The chain uses TRBV18 and TRBJ1-2; a possible D gene is TRBD1 (6 bases). Trimming stripped 3 bases from V and 0 bases from J, with 11 bases between. The germline V gene encodes CDR1 KGHSH and CDR2 LQKENI. This CDR3 comprises 15 residues.